This entry concerns a single T cell receptor (beta chain). CDR3 length: 15 residues. Germline CDR1 is MNHEY and CDR2 is SVGAGI. J gave up 1 base and V 0 bases, and 2 bases lay outside the gene matches. The entry originates in a study of T cells in Graves' hyperthyroidism and ophthalmopathy. What was amplified from RNA transcripts were TCR beta CDR3 regions. The TCR CDR3 was amplified in a first-round RT-PCR using the HTBI primer set. TCRdb re-called the multiplex PCR reads through MiXCR, storing one row per CDR3 protein. The table has hundreds of thousands of distinct CDR3 sequences, 15% to 20% seen once.

The sample consisted of blood. The TCR comes from a middle-aged woman with Graves' ophthalmopathy. The chain uses TRBV6-5 and TRBJ2-7; 8 nucleotides agree with TRBD1. CDR3 coding DNA: TGTGCCAGCAGTTACTCCAGGGGGCCATCCTACGAGCAGTACTTC. This sequence encodes CASSYSRGPSYEQYF.